This T cell receptor beta chain was captured in a study of beta chain features in type 1 diabetes. Study-level information: Researchers looked at 107,917,701 sorted cells across all samples. Whole-study findings and limits: Researchers report that Type 1 diabetes patients had moderately but significantly shorter TCRB CDR3s across all four CD4+ subsets. Cells that show high TCR expression could be over-represented by cDNA sequencing.

Sorted CD4+ subsets: naive, central memory, regulatory, stem cell-like memory (CD45RO/CCR7/CD25/CD127/CD95/CD27 panel). With V trimmed by 0 bases and J by 6 bases, 19 bases remained unmatched. The CDR3 runs to 20 residues. Germline V gene lookup returns CDR1 LGHNA and CDR2 YSLEER. The isolated RNA, all of it, was reverse transcribed, so expressed TCRB transcripts were what got sequenced. TCRdb keeps only in-frame clones here, not all; method: immunoSEQ multiplex PCR. This sample carries about 280,000 clones, approximately 15% of them seen once, and the ten largest clones take around 0.015%. Notes on this clone: The antigen is unknown.

This rearrangement joins TRBV4-3 to TRBJ2-3; 9 bases match TRBD2. The TCR comes from a man in his late teens or twenties with type 1 diabetes. Sequencing was done on a sample of naive CD4+ T cells from blood. This CDR3 is CASSQDPYPQRGARLDTQYF. The CDR3 DNA follows: TGCGCCAGCAGCCAAGACCCCTACCCCCAGCGGGGGGCTCGTCTTGATACGCAGTATTTT.